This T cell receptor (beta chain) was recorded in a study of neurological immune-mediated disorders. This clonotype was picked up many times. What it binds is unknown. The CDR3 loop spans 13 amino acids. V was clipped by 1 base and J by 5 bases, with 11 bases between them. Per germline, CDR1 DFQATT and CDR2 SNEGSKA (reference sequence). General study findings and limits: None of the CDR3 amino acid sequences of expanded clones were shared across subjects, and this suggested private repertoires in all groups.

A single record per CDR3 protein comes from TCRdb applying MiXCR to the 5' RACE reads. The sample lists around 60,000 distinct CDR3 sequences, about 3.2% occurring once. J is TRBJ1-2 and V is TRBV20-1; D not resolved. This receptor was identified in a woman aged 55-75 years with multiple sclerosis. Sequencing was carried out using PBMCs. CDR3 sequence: CSARVGRGYGYTF. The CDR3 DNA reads TGCAGTGCTAGAGTAGGTCGAGGTTATGGCTACACCTTC.